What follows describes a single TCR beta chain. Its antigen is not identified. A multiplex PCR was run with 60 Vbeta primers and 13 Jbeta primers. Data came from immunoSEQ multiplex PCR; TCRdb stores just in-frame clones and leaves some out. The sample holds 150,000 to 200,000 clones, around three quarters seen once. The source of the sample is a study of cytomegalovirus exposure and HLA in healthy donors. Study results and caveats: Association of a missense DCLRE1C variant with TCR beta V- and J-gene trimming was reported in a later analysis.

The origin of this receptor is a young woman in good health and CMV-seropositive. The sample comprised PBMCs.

Here the CDR3 DNA reads TGTGCCAGCATGGTCCGGTATAATTCACCCCTCCACTTT. Translated: CASMVRYNSPLHF. The chain has TRBV28 and TRBJ1-6; D not certain. V was pared by 7 bases and J by 4 bases, with 8 bases between. Per germline, CDR1 MDHEN and CDR2 SYDVKM. This CDR3 has 13 amino acids.